This T cell receptor (beta chain) was retrieved from a study of CD8 T cells in Susac syndrome. The V gene's germline CDR1 is SGHRS and CDR2 YFSETQ. This CDR3 has 16 amino acids. V lost 2 bases, J lost 1 base, and 15 bases lay in between. Negative isolation yielded the CD8+ and CD4+ T cells, while FACS enriched the TEMRA cells. Reverse transcription used roughly 0.5 to 1 ug RNA and random hexamers. Multiplex PCR with immunoSEQ amplified the TCR beta CDR3 across 54 Vbeta and 13 Jbeta. TCRdb passed the immunoSEQ multiplex PCR reads through MiXCR, listing each CDR3 protein once. The sample yields fewer than 350,000 distinct CDR3 sequences, around 92% seen once.

The TCR sequence derives from a human donor with multiple sclerosis. Material for sequencing was CD4+ T cells from PBMCs. V usage is TRBV5-1 and J usage is TRBJ1-1; D perhaps matches TRBD1 (6 bases). The CDR3 is CASSLNIPQGNTEAFF. CDR3 in DNA: TGCGCCAGCAGCTTAAACATTCCACAGGGGAACACTGAAGCTTTCTTT.